Here is one T cell receptor beta chain with its context. Trimming pared 2 bases from V and 5 bases from J, leaving 13 bases between. Germline V gene lookup returns CDR1 MDHEN and CDR2 SYDVKM. The CDR3 has 15 residues. TCRdb redid the calling of the RACE reads with MiXCR, one entry per CDR3 protein. The sample contains around 250,000 distinct CDR3 sequences, 7.5% to 9% of which appear only once. The time point was: pre-sensitization, week 0. Treatment defined: therapeutic diphenylcyclopropenone sensitization with weekly scalp DPC. People who gave samples had alopecia, were 18 to 70 years old, and were suitable for DPC. This specimen belongs to a study of human T cells and chemical hapten exposure. At the level of the study: Per-sample variation in TCR yield stemmed mainly from small pooled library volume differences.

The sequence was collected from a woman in her thirties or forties with alopecia areata. Some clones in this sample may be carry-over from other donors' samples. The material was whole blood, obtained in connection with sensitization to the hapten diphenylcyclopropenone (DPC). The V gene is TRBV28, the J gene TRBJ2-1, with D unclear. The CDR3 loop is CASSLAWNYDNEQFF. For the CDR3, the DNA is TGTGCCAGCAGTTTAGCCTGGAACTACGACAATGAGCAGTTCTTC.